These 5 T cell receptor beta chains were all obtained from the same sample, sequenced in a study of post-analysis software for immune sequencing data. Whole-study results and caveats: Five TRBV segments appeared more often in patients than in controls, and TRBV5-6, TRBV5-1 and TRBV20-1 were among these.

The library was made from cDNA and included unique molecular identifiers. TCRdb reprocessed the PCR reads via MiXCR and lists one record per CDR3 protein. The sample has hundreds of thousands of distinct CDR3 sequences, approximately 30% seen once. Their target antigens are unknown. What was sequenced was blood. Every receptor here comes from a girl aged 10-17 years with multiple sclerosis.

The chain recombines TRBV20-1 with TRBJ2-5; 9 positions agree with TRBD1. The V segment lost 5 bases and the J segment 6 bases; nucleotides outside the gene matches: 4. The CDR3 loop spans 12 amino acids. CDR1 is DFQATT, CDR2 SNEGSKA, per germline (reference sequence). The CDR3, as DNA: TGCAGTGCTTCACAGGGGGCAAAGACCCAGTACTTC. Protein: CSASQGAKTQYF.

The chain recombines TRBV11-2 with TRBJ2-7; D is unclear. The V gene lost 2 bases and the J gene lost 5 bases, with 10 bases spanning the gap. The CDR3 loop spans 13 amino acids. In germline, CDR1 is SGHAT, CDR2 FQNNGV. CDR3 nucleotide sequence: TGTGCCAGCAGCTTAATACCGGCCCACGAGCAGTACTTC. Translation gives CASSLIPAHEQYF.

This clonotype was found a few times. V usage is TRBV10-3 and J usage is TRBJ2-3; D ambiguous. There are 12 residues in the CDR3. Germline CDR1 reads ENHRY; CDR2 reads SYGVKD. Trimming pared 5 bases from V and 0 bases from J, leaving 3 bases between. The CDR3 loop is CAISPSTDTQYF. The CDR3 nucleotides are TGTGCCATCAGTCCTAGCACAGATACGCAGTATTTT.

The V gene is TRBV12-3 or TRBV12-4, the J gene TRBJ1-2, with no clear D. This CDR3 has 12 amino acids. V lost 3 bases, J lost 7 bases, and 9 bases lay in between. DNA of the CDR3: TGTGCCAGCAGTTTTACGGCGTTTGGCTACACCTTC. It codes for CASSFTAFGYTF.

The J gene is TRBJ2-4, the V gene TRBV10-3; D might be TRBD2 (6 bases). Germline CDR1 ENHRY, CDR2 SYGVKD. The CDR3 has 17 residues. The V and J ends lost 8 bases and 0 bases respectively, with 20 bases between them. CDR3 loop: CAIGPAREALAKNIQYF. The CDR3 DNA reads TGTGCCATCGGCCCAGCCAGGGAGGCCCTAGCCAAAAACATTCAGTACTTC.